This passage covers 2 T cell receptor beta chains from one sample sequenced in a study of cytomegalovirus exposure and HLA in healthy donors (dated by TCRdb to the late 2010s). The library was generated by the immunoSEQ multiplex PCR assay. A mixture of 60 forward primers for TCR Vbeta segments and 13 reverse primers for TCR Jbeta segments was used in the multiplex PCR. Sourced from immuneACCESS, this table was stored by TCRdb with only in-frame sequences that have V and J called. A share of the clones is absent; for the studies checked, an unresolved V gene accounts for under half, and the remainder has no known explanation. A total of under 150,000 clones appear in this sample, under 90% of them only once. The ten largest clones add up to 4% of the sample. Sequences were obtained from PBMCs. The source is a woman in her forties in good health and CMV-seronegative.

The J gene is TRBJ1-5, the V gene TRBV19; 9 nucleotides match TRBD1. This CDR3 comprises 15 residues. The junction had 7 bases not matched to a gene; V was cut back by 7 bases and J by 3 bases. Germline V lookup: CDR1 LNHDA, CDR2 SQIVND (reference sequence). Here the CDR3 reads CASTPTGGVNQPQHF. The CDR3 DNA reads TGTGCCAGTACCCCGACAGGGGGTGTCAATCAGCCCCAGCATTTT.

J is TRBJ2-5 and V is TRBV6-1; D call uncertain. In germline, CDR1 is MNHNS, CDR2 SASEGT. This CDR3 region has 13 residues. Trimming shortened V by 6 bases and J by 1 base, and 9 bases separated the two germline ends. The CDR3, as DNA: TGTGCCAGCAGGCTAGTCGCCCAAGAGACCCAGTACTTC. It codes for CASRLVAQETQYF.